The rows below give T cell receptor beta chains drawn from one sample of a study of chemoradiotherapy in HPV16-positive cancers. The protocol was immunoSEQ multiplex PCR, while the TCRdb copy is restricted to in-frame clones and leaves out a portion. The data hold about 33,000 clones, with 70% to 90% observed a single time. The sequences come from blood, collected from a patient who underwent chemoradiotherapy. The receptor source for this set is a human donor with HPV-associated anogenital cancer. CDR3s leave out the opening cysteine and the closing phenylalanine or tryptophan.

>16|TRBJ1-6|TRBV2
ASSGSGTHISGDSPLH
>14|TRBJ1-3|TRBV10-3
AMEGQGAPGGNTIY
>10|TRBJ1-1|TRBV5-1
ASSLVNTEAF
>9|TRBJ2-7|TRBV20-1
ATGQVYEQY
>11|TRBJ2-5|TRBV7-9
ASSFGQGETQY
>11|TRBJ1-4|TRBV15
ATNTGGSEKLF
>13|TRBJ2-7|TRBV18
ASSPRVGTSDEQY
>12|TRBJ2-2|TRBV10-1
ASSDLKNTGELF
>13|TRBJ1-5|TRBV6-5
ASSYSIGGGQPQH
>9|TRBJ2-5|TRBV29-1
SVPGGETQY
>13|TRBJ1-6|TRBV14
ASSQGQGINSPLH
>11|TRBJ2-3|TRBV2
ASTADLTDTQY
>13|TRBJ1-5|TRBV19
ASSISSGGTEPQH
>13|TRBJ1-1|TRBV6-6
ASMLDRRTNTEAF
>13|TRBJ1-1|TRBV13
ASSSDRGLGTEAF
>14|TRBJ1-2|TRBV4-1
ASSQDLGSAYYGYT
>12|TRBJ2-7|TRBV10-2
ASRGGTVSYEQY
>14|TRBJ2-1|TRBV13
ASSLVTPLNGDEQF
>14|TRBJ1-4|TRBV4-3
ASSQEGGGEDEKLF
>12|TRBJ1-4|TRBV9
ASSPGTGEGKLF
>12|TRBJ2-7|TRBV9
ASSVGGETYEQY
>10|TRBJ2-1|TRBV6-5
ASSLRGNEQF
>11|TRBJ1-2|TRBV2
ASSEGSVYGYT
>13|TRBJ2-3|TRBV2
ASSDDGRGADTQY
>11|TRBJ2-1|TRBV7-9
ASSLAVVYEQF
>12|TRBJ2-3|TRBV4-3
ASSQVSRTDTQY
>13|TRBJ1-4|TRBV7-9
ASSLQNRGGEKLF
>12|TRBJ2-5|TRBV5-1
ASSLLMGGETQY
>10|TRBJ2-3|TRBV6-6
ASVDSTDTQY
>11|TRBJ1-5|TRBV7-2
ASSLTGDQPQH
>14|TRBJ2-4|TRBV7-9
ASSLAPDPSSAIQY
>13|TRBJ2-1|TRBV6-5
ASSKRTGRTNEQF
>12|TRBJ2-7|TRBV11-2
ASSLTGSAYEQY
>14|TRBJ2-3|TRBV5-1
ASSVRAGGGTDTQY
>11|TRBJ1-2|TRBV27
ASSFGGAGGYT
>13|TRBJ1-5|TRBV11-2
ASSFDGNSNQPQH
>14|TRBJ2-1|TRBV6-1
ASSEIGLTAYNEQF
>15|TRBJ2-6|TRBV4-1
ASSPLEGGAGANVLT
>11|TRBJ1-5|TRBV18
ASSPNTDQPQH
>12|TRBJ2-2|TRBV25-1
ASSGEVDTGELF
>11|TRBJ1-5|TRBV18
ASSPGGDQPQH
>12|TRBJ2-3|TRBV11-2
ASSPSITTDTQY
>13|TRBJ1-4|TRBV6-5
ASGGRLATNEKLF
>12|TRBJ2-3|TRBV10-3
AISTGITTDTQY
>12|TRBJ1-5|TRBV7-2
ASSMTGGSQPQH
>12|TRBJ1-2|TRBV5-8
ASSSPSFTYGYT
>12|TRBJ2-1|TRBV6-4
ASSGGGLVDEQF
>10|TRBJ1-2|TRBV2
ASSHGTYGYT
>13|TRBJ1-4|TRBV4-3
ASSQDSGSNEKLF
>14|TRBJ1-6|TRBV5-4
ASSETGTGGNSPLH
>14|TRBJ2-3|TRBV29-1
SVEGAGTGGADTQY
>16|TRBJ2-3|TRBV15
ATSRDPLAGDFTDTQY
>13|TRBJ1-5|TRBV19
ASSIGTYGNQPQH
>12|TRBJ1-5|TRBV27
ASTQGQTPQPQH
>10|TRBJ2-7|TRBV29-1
SVEMQGGEQY
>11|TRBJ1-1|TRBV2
ASSPDSNTEAF
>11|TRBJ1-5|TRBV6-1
AVRGAQDQPQH
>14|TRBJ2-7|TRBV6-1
ASSEEGGRGLNEQY
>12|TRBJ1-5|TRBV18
ASSPQGANQPQH